This T cell receptor beta chain was recovered during a study of T cell responses to AZD1222 COVID-19 vaccine. Germline CDR1 and CDR2: LNHDA and SQIVND (reference sequence). The CDR3 loop spans 15 amino acids. Trimming cost V 3 bases and J 0 bases, with 9 bases left between them. This clone was recorded a few times. The protocol was immunoSEQ multiplex PCR, while the TCRdb copy is restricted to in-frame clones and leaves out a portion. The table lists almost 70,000 clones, 80% of them singletons. The specimen comprised peripheral blood, sampled 28 days after the second AZD1222 dose. The TCR comes from an adult who received the AZD1222 COVID-19 vaccine. V and J are TRBV19 and TRBJ2-1; D gene unclear. Written as DNA, the CDR3 is TGTGCCAGTAGTATTTTCCGCTACTCCTACAATGAGCAGTTCTTC. Protein product: CASSIFRYSYNEQFF.